The entry below describes one T cell receptor (beta chain). Its cognate antigen is unknown. The entirety of the isolated RNA underwent reverse transcription, so expressed TCRB transcripts were sequenced. The data were produced by immunoSEQ multiplex PCR, yet TCRdb's version contains in-frame clones alone and is incomplete. The repertoire holds around 50,000 clones, with around 45% as singletons. This sample was taken from a study of beta chain features in type 1 diabetes. Study-level background: Taken together, all samples contributed fewer than 110 million examined sorted cells.

Study results and limitations: Type 1 diabetes patients showed a moderate but significant shortening of TCRB CDR3s in all four CD4+ subsets. An over-representation of cells with high TCR expression could result from cDNA sequencing. Naive, central memory and Treg TCRB repertoires seemed to resemble each other more closely in patients than they did in healthy donors.

The CDR3 is 16 amino acids. CDR1 MDHEN and CDR2 SYDVKM come from the germline V gene. V was cut by 1 base and J by 3 bases, with 14 bases left in between. J is TRBJ2-3 and V is TRBV28, with D maybe TRBD1 (5 bases). This receptor was identified in a man aged 25-45 years with type 1 diabetes. Source material: stem cell memory CD4+ T cells from blood. The CDR3, as DNA: TGTGCCAGCAGTTTATTGGGCCAGGGTAAGACAGATACGCAGTATTTT. Translation gives CASSLLGQGKTDTQYF.